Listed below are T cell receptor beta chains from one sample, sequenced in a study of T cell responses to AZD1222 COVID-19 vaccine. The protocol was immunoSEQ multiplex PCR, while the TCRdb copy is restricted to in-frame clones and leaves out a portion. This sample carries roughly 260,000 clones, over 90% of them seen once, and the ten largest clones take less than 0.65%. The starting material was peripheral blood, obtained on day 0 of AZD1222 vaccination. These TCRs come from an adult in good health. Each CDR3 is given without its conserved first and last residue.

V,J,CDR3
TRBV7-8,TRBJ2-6,ASSTPRAGANVLT
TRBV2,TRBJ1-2,ASSEFPVYGYT
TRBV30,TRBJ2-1,AWTLDWREATF
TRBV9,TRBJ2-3,ASSVGFSGVTDTQY
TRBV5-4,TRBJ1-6,ASSPYRQGSPLH
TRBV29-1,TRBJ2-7,SVEQGRAEQY
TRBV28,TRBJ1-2,ASSPWLTNYGYT
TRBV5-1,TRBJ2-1,ASSLGHLGNEQF
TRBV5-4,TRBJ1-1,ASSVRQGNTEAF
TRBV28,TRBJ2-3,ASSSTGDGRDTQY
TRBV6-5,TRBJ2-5,ASSLMGQETQY
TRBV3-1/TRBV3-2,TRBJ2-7,ASSESGLADSYEQY
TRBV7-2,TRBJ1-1,ASSLNRGLAF
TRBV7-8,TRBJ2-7,ASSRSSPYEQY